This TCR beta chain emerged from a study of T cell responses to AZD1222 COVID-19 vaccine. Whole-study results and caveats: Nearly half of unique spike-specific TCRs reportedly avoided B.1.351 and B.1.1.7 mutated regions. Repertoires were sampled only after the peak T cell response. Donors in the cohort were predominantly white British and more often female, and clonal diversity was possibly underestimated.

Generated by immunoSEQ multiplex PCR, the TCRdb table keeps only in-frame clones and is missing some. The top ten clones hold roughly 10% of a sample with around 170,000 clones, 70% to 90% of them seen once. A note on this clone: Its target is unknown.

Sequencing used peripheral blood, obtained 28 days after the second AZD1222 dose. The TCR originated in an adult who received the AZD1222 COVID-19 vaccine.

CDR3 amino acids: CASSLAGQGSYEQYF. As DNA, the CDR3 is TGTGCCAGCAGCTTGGCGGGACAGGGGTCCTACGAGCAGTACTTC. V usage is TRBV5-4 and J usage is TRBJ2-7; 10 positions agree with TRBD1. Germline CDR1 is SGHNT and CDR2 is YYREEE (reference sequence). V was clipped by 0 bases and J by 1 base; unmatched bases: 1. CDR3 length: 15 residues.